A selection of T cell receptor beta chains follows, all from one sample in a study of shared clonotypes between healthy human individuals. Repertoires were generated with immunoSEQ multiplex PCR, while TCRdb's copy carries only in-frame clones and drops some. The sample contains approximately 500,000 clones, 95% to 97% of which appear only once. The sample was naive CD4+ T cells sorted from blood. These receptors all come from a woman younger than 45 in good health. Both conserved end residues are part of each CDR3. D genes are given only for firm matches. Only some rows state a clone size, as once, few, many or a class for expanded clones.

>TRBJ2-1|TRBV9|-|-
TGTGCCAGCAGCGTAGCGGGAGTGTCCTACAATGAGCAGTTCTTC
CASSVAGVSYNEQFF
>TRBJ1-1|TRBV19|-|-
TGTGCCAGTAGTATAACCGGGACACTCACTGAAGCTTTCTTT
CASSITGTLTEAFF
>TRBJ2-6|TRBV19|TRBD1|-
TGTGCCAGTAGTATACTGGGACAGGGGGTCTCTGGGGCCAACGTCCTGACTTTC
CASSILGQGVSGANVLTF
>TRBJ2-1|TRBV28|-|once
TGTGCCAGCAGGCGGGACAGCACCGTTGGTGAGCAGTTCTTC
CASRRDSTVGEQFF
>TRBJ2-7|TRBV2|-|-
TGTGCCAGCAACCGTCGGGTCAGGGGACCTTCCGAGCAGTACTTC
CASNRRVRGPSEQYF
>TRBJ2-5|TRBV11-1|TRBD1|-
TGTGCCAGCAACGAACAGGGGGCGTTGGGAGAGACCCAGTACTTC
CASNEQGALGETQYF
>TRBJ1-3|TRBV10-3|-|-
TGTGCCATCAGTGAGTCAGGGGGGCCCCCCTCTGGAAACACCATATATTTT
CAISESGGPPSGNTIYF
>TRBJ2-1|TRBV7-9|-|once
TGTGCCAGCAGCTTAGGGGGGGTGTTCTTC
CASSLGGVFF
>TRBJ2-5|TRBV11-2|TRBD2|-
TGTGCCAGCAGTTGGATTAGCGGGACCCAAGAGACCCAGTACTTC
CASSWISGTQETQYF
>TRBJ2-1|TRBV7-3|TRBD2|once
TGTGCCAGCAGCAAAGAGCGGGGGAGATACAATGAGCAGTTCTTC
CASSKERGRYNEQFF
>TRBJ2-7|TRBV28|-|-
TGTGCCAGCAGGATGGGGGGACAATCGGTCTACGAGCAGTACTTC
CASRMGGQSVYEQYF
>TRBJ2-1|TRBV13|TRBD2|once
TGTGCCAGCAGCGGACGCGGGAGATACAATGAGCAGTTCTTC
CASSGRGRYNEQFF
>TRBJ1-5|TRBV7-6|TRBD1|-
TGTGCCAGCAGCGTAGGTAGGGGGCTAGTTAGCAATCAGCCCCAGCATTTT
CASSVGRGLVSNQPQHF
>TRBJ2-7|TRBV19|-|-
TGTGCCAGTAGTATCGGCGCGGCAGCGATCTACGAGCAGTACTTC
CASSIGAAAIYEQYF
>TRBJ2-1|TRBV5-5|-|-
TGTGCCAGCAGCCAGCAAGTTTCGAACTACAATGAGCAGTTCTTC
CASSQQVSNYNEQFF
>TRBJ2-3|TRBV5-8|-|-
TGTGCCAGCAGCCAGCTAGGCGCGTCTGACAGAATGGATACGCAGTATTTT
CASSQLGASDRMDTQYF
>TRBJ2-7|TRBV28|TRBD2|-
TGTGCCAGCAGTTTTGGAGGACTAGCGGGAGCCGAGCAGTACTTC
CASSFGGLAGAEQYF
>TRBJ2-7|TRBV18|TRBD2|-
TGTGCCAGCTCACCACGCGGCCAAGCGGGAGGCTCTATAGAGCAGTACTTC
CASSPRGQAGGSIEQYF
>TRBJ2-7|TRBV27|TRBD2|-
TGTGCCAGCAGTTTATATATGGGACTAGCGGGAGGCACCTACGAGCAGTACTTC
CASSLYMGLAGGTYEQYF
>TRBJ2-7|TRBV2|-|-
TGTGCCAGCAGTGAGGGGGACATTTTCTACGAGCAGTACTTC
CASSEGDIFYEQYF
>TRBJ2-1|TRBV6-1|-|-
TGTGCCTCCCAGGCGGGCGGACTCCCCTACAATGAGCAGTTCTTC
CASQAGGLPYNEQFF
>TRBJ1-6|TRBV28|-|-
TGTGCCAGCAGTGGGACCGCTAATTCACCCCTCCACTTT
CASSGTANSPLHF
>TRBJ2-7|TRBV7-9|TRBD2|-
TGTGCCAGCAGCTCCCGTACTAGCGGGGGCACCTCCACCTACGAGCAGTACTTC
CASSSRTSGGTSTYEQYF
>TRBJ1-1|TRBV6-5|-|-
TGTGCCAGCAGTTCACAGTTAGACACTGAAGCTTTCTTT
CASSSQLDTEAFF
>TRBJ1-2|TRBV5-6|TRBD1|-
TGTGCCAGCAGCCCTGACAGGGGGCGCGGTTACTATGGCTACACCTTC
CASSPDRGRGYYGYTF